The 7 T cell receptor beta chains listed next were all sequenced from one sample in a study of control samples from healthy donors and cancer patients. Data came from immunoSEQ multiplex PCR; TCRdb stores just in-frame clones and leaves some out. The data hold more than 95,000 clones, with about 90% observed a single time. Material for sequencing was blood. These receptors were taken from a young man in good health.

The chain is built from TRBV7-9 and TRBJ2-1; 15 bases are a match to TRBD2. V shed 2 bases and J 15 bases; nucleotides not matched to a gene: 5. The CDR3 is made up of 14 amino acids. The germline CDR1 and CDR2 sequences are SEHNR and FQNEAQ (reference sequence). The CDR3 coding sequence is TGTGCCAGCAGCTTATCTGGGACTAGCGGGAGGTCGTTCTTC. Translating gives CASSLSGTSGRSFF. Full variable domain (missing parts from reference TRBV7-9 and TRBJ2-1): DTGVSQNPRHKITKRGQNVTFRCDPISEHNRLYWYRQTLGQGPEFLTYFQNEAQLEKSRLLSDRFSAERPKGSFSTLEIQRTEQGDSAMYLCASSLSGTSGRSFFGPGTRLTVL.

This chain links TRBV25-1 with TRBJ1-1; possibly TRBD1 for D (5 bases). V lost 2 bases and J 0 bases, leaving 7 bases between the germline ends. Looked up from germline, CDR1 is MGHDK and CDR2 is SYGVNS. The CDR3 extends over 14 amino acids. The CDR3 DNA reads as TGTGCCAGCAGTGAAGCGACAGTGAACACTGAAGCTTTCTTT. Encoded protein: CASSEATVNTEAFF.

The chain couples TRBV18 to TRBJ2-3, with 9 bases that match TRBD1. The trim removed 4 bases at V and 2 bases at J, leaving 7 bases unmatched. Germline V lookup: CDR1 KGHSH, CDR2 LQKENI. The CDR3 runs 16 residues. The CDR3 reads CASSRRDRANTDTQYF. The DNA for the CDR3 is TGTGCCAGCTCACGTCGGGACAGGGCCAACACAGATACGCAGTATTTT.

The chain employs TRBV11-2 and TRBJ2-1; 7 bases map to TRBD2. Germline-derived CDR1 and CDR2 are SGHAT and FQNNGV. V was clipped by 3 bases and J by 10 bases; unmatched bases: 6. This CDR3 comprises 13 residues. In DNA form, the CDR3 reads TGTGCCAGCAGCTTGACACCGGGACTAGAGCAGTTCTTC. Protein: CASSLTPGLEQFF.

The V and J genes are TRBV29-1 and TRBJ2-3; maybe TRBD1 (5 bases). The CDR3 runs to 15 residues. Trimming took off 0 bases at V and 3 bases at J, with 13 bases between the two ends. Germline V gene sequence: CDR1 SQVTM, CDR2 ANQGSEA. CDR3 coding DNA: TGCAGCGTTGAAGATAGAAGGGGCTCAACAGATACGCAGTATTTT. Amino acids: CSVEDRRGSTDTQYF.

There are a few counts of this clone. The chain links TRBV10-2 to TRBJ2-1; 9 bases fit TRBD2. The trim removed 5 bases at V and 4 bases at J, leaving 12 bases unmatched. Germline CDR1 WSHSY, CDR2 SAAADI. The CDR3 consists of 17 residues. In DNA form, the CDR3 reads TGCGCCAGCAGTTCGAACGGGAGGCTAGCGGGGTACAATGAGCAGTTCTTC. Translation: CASSSNGRLAGYNEQFF.

The V and J genes are TRBV5-1 and TRBJ1-5; possible D gene TRBD1, 5 bases. This CDR3 region has 14 residues. V lost 2 bases and J lost 5, with 11 bases in between. The germline gives CDR1 SGHRS, CDR2 YFSETQ. CDR3 sequence (DNA): TGCGCCAGCAGCTTAAAGGGAGGGGATCAGCCCCAGCATTTT. It translates to CASSLKGGDQPQHF.